A single sample gave rise to the 15 T cell receptor beta chains below, sequenced in a study of blood T cell repertoires in COVID-19. Sequencing used immunoSEQ multiplex PCR; TCRdb keeps in-frame clones, though not all of them. The sample lists fewer than 300,000 clones, 70% to 90% occurring once. The sequencing input was peripheral blood. Receptor source: a woman between 40 and 50 years old who had recovered from COVID-19.

The chain employs TRBV19 and TRBJ2-1, with D maybe TRBD2 (6 bases). Trimming took 5 bases from V and 8 from J, leaving 16 bases between them. The germline gives CDR1 LNHDA, CDR2 SQIVND (reference sequence). The CDR3 consists of 14 residues. The CDR3 loop is CASSSQWGEDEQFF. The CDR3 DNA follows: TGTGCCAGTAGTTCCCAGTGGGGGGAGGATGAGCAGTTCTTC.

V usage is TRBV6-2 or TRBV6-3 and J usage is TRBJ2-5, with TRBD1 as a possible D gene (6 bases). The CDR3 covers 17 residues. V dropped 2 bases and J dropped 1 base, with 17 bases sitting between them. Germline assignment: CDR1 MNHEY and CDR2 SVGEGT. CDR3 nucleotide sequence: TGTGCCAGCAGTTACAAGTTGGGGGACACGATCCAAGAGACCCAGTACTTC. As protein: CASSYKLGDTIQETQYF.

This chain joins TRBV6-5 and TRBJ2-7; 7 nucleotides line up with TRBD2. Germline values: CDR1 MNHEY, CDR2 SVGAGI. This CDR3 region has 15 residues. With V trimmed by 6 bases and J by 6 bases, 14 bases remained unmatched. Here the CDR3 DNA reads TGTGCCAGCAGGGGGGGGTGGCGGGAGTTCGCCGAGCAGTACTTC. Residues: CASRGGWREFAEQYF.

The chain employs TRBV7-9 and TRBJ1-4; possible D gene TRBD1, 5 bases. The CDR3 has 16 amino acids. Trimming stripped 2 bases from V and 8 bases from J, with 18 bases between. Germline V gene data show CDR1 as SEHNR and CDR2 as FQNEAQ (reference sequence). CDR3 residues: CASSLKGRGPGEKLFF. The CDR3 nucleotides are TGTGCCAGCAGCTTAAAGGGGAGGGGCCCGGGCGAAAAACTGTTTTTT. Filled out from reference TRBV7-9 and TRBJ1-4, the complete variable domain reads DTGVSQNPRHKITKRGQNVTFRCDPISEHNRLYWYRQTLGQGPEFLTYFQNEAQLEKSRLLSDRFSAERPKGSFSTLEIQRTEQGDSAMYLCASSLKGRGPGEKLFFGSGTQLSVL.

This chain uses TRBV27 with TRBJ1-1; unclear D gene. Germline assignment: CDR1 MNHEY and CDR2 SMNVEV (reference sequence). Trimming removed 5 bases from V and 0 bases from J, with 19 bases in between. The length of the CDR3 is 17 residues. The CDR3 region has the DNA TGTGCCAGCAGTCCCACATCTAGGCGGAGCATGAACACTGAAGCTTTCTTT. Protein product: CASSPTSRRSMNTEAFF.

This clone was detected many times. The sample has other DNA sequences that encode this CDR3 too. The chain employs TRBV9 and TRBJ2-3; 9 positions match TRBD1. The junction had 4 bases not matched to a gene; V was cut back by 4 bases and J by 1 base. Germline V gene data show CDR1 as SGDLS and CDR2 as YYNGEE. The CDR3 is 15 residues long. Here the CDR3 reads CASSPRTGGTDTQYF. CDR3 bases: TGTGCCAGCAGCCCCCGGACAGGGGGCACAGATACGCAGTATTTT.

The rearrangement links TRBV19 to TRBJ1-5, with TRBD1 identical over 9 bases. This CDR3 contains 15 residues. CDR1 and CDR2 from the germline V gene are LNHDA and SQIVND (reference sequence). V dropped 5 bases and J dropped 7; count of bases not matched to a gene: 9. The chain's CDR3 is CASSPPQGAGQPQHF. CDR3 bases: TGTGCCAGTAGTCCTCCACAGGGGGCTGGACAGCCCCAGCATTTT.

This clone was seen just once. The junction departs from germline at one end; a sequencing error may be responsible. The chain employs TRBV7-7 and TRBJ2-1, with D maybe TRBD2 (7 bases). Germline V gene sequence: CDR1 SSHAT, CDR2 FNYEAQ (reference sequence). The CDR3 spans 19 residues. CDR3 in amino acids: CASSLGVGTDRLPGGEQFF. DNA of the CDR3: TGTGCTAGCAGCTTAGGGGTGGGCACAGACAGACTACCGGGGGGCGAGCAGTTCTTC. The variable domain in full, with the rest retrieved from reference TRBV7-7 and TRBJ2-1, is GAGVSQSPRYKVTKRGQDVTLRCDPISSHATLYWYQQALGQGPEFLTYFNYEAQPDKSGLPSDRFSAERPEGSISTLTIQRTEQRDSAMYRCASSLGVGTDRLPGGEQFFGPGTRLTVL.

V gene TRBV9 combines with J gene TRBJ2-3, with D perhaps TRBD2 (6 bases). The CDR3 contains 16 residues. CDR1 is SGDLS, CDR2 YYNGEE, per germline. V was shortened by 3 bases and J by 4 bases, with 18 bases between the two germline ends. In DNA, the CDR3 is TGTGCCAGCAGCGGTCCATGGGAGGCCGGGGCAGATACGCAGTATTTT. It codes for CASSGPWEAGADTQYF.

V usage is TRBV5-4 and J usage is TRBJ2-6; no clear D gene. The V gene's germline CDR1 is SGHNT and CDR2 YYREEE (reference sequence). V gave up 4 bases and J gave up 0 bases, with 11 bases separating them. The CDR3 covers 16 residues. The CDR3 DNA is TGTGCCAGCAGCAACCCCCCGGGCTCTGGGGCCAACGTCCTGACTTTC. This sequence encodes CASSNPPGSGANVLTF. The full variable domain, with the rest looked up from reference TRBV5-4 and TRBJ2-6, is ETGVTQSPTHLIKTRGQQVTLRCSSQSGHNTVSWYQQALGQGPQFIFQYYREEENGRGNFPPRFSGLQFPNYSSELNVNALELDDSALYLCASSNPPGSGANVLTFGAGSRLTVL.

The rearrangement links TRBV10-1 to TRBJ2-5, with D possibly TRBD2 on 7 matching bases. Between the trimmed V and J ends, which lost 8 bases and 4 bases, there was a span of 23 bases. The CDR3 sequence is 16 residues long. Germline CDR1 WNHNN, CDR2 SYGVQD (reference sequence). DNA of the CDR3: TGCGCCAGCGCCCGGTGGGGGGGCGCCGGGGGAGAGACCCAGTACTTC. Its protein is CASARWGGAGGETQYF.

The chain recombines TRBV5-1 with TRBJ2-5, with D perhaps matching TRBD1 or TRBD2 (5 bases each). Germline values: CDR1 SGHRS, CDR2 YFSETQ. Trimming stripped 4 bases from V and 5 bases from J, with 18 bases between. There are 15 residues in the CDR3. The CDR3 DNA is TGCGCCAGCAGCGTGGGGGTCCCCGGGATGGAGACCCAGTACTTC. This encodes CASSVGVPGMETQYF.

The rearrangement joins TRBV30 to TRBJ2-3, with 9 bases that match TRBD2. The CDR3 spans 15 residues. Germline CDR1 GTSNPN, CDR2 SVGIG (reference sequence). Losses at the gene ends were 2 bases for V and 3 bases for J; bases not matched to a gene: 6. The CDR3, as DNA: TGTGCCTGGAGTTCGGTAGCGGGAGTGACAGATACGCAGTATTTT. Translating it yields CAWSSVAGVTDTQYF.

The chain carries TRBV15 and TRBJ2-7, with D maybe TRBD1 (5 bases). The V gene lost 8 bases and the J gene lost 1 base, with 6 bases spanning the gap. The CDR3 consists of 11 residues. The V gene's germline CDR1 is LNHNV and CDR2 YYDKDF (reference sequence). This CDR3 is CATPGSYEQYV. CDR3 nucleotides: TGTGCCACCCCAGGGTCCTACGAGCAGTACGTC.

The genes are TRBV5-1 and TRBJ2-1; TRBD1 might be the D (7 bases). CDR3 length: 17 residues. Per the germline V gene, CDR1 is SGHRS and CDR2 is YFSETQ. The germline V and J ends were trimmed by 4 bases and 0 bases, with 17 bases remaining between them. CDR3 nucleotides: TGCGCCAGCAGCCCCAGGGGGGCGGCGAGCTCCTACAATGAGCAGTTCTTC. This encodes CASSPRGAASSYNEQFF.